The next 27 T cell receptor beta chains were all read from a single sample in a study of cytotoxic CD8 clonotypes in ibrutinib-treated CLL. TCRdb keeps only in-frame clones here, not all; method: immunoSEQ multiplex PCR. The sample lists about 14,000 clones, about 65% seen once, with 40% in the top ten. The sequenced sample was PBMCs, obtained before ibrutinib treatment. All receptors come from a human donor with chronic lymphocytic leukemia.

CDR3 DNA: TGCGCCAGCAGCCAGAGGGGGGTGCGAAACACTGAAGCTTTCTTT. Translation: CASSQRGVRNTEAFF. The V call is TRBV5-1, the J call TRBJ1-1; a weak D match, TRBD1 (6 bases). V was pared by 4 bases and J by 2 bases, with 15 bases between. The CDR3 has 15 amino acids. CDR1 and CDR2 from the germline V gene are SGHRS and YFSETQ.

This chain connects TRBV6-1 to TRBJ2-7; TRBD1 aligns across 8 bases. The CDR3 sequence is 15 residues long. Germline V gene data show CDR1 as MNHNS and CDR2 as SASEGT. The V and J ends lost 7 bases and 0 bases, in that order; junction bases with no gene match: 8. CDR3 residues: CASTQDRVVSYEQYF. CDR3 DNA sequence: TGTGCCAGCACCCAGGACAGGGTGGTCTCCTACGAGCAGTACTTC.

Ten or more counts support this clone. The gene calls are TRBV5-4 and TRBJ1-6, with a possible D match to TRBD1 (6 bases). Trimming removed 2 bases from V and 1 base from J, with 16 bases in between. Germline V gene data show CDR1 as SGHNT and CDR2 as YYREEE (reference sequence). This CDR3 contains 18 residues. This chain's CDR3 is CASSFQTGGRSYNSPLHF. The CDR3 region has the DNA TGTGCCAGCAGCTTCCAGACAGGCGGAAGGTCCTATAATTCACCCCTCCACTTT. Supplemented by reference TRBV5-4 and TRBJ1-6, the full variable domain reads ETGVTQSPTHLIKTRGQQVTLRCSSQSGHNTVSWYQQALGQGPQFIFQYYREEENGRGNFPPRFSGLQFPNYSSELNVNALELDDSALYLCASSFQTGGRSYNSPLHFGNGTRLTVT.

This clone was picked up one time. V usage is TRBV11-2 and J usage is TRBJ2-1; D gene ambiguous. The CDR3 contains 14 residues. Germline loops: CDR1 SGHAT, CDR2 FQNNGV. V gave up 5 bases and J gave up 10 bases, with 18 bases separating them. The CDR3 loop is CASSTSHNLGEQFF. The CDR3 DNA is TGTGCCAGCAGCACCAGCCATAACTTGGGCGAGCAGTTCTTC.

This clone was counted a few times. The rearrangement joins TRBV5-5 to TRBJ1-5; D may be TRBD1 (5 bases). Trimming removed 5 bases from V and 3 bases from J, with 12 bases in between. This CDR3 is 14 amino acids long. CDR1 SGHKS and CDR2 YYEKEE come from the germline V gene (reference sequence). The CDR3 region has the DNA TGTGCCAGCAGTCTGAGAGGGGACAATCAGCCCCAGCATTTT. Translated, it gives CASSLRGDNQPQHF.

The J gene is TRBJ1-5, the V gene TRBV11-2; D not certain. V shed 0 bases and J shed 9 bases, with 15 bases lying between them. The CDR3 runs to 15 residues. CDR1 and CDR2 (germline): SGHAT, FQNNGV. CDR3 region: CASSLDADPSRPQHF. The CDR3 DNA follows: TGTGCCAGCAGCTTAGATGCCGACCCGTCAAGGCCCCAGCATTTT. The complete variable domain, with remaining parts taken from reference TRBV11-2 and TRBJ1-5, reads EAGVAQSPRYKIIEKRQSVAFWCNPISGHATLYWYQQILGQGPKLLIQFQNNGVVDDSQLPKDRFSAERLKGVDSTLKIQPAKLEDSAVYLCASSLDADPSRPQHFGDGTRLSIL.

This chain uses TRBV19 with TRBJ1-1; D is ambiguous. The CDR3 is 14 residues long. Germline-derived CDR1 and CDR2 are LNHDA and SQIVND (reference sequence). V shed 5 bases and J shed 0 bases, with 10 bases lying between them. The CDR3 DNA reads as TGTGCCAGTAGTGGGTGGGTTTTGAACACTGAAGCTTTCTTT. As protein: CASSGWVLNTEAFF.

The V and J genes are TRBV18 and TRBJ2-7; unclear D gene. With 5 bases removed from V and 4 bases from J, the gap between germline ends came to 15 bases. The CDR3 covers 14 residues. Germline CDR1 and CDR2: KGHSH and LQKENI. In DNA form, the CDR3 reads TGTGCCAGCTCAACCCTTAGTGGGGATTACGAGCAGTACTTC. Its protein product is CASSTLSGDYEQYF.

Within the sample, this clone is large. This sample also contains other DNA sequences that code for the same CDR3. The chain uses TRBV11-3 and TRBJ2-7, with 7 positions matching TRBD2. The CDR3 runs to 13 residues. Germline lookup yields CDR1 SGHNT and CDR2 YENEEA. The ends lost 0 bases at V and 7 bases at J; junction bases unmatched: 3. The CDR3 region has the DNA TGTGCCAGCAGCTTAGATCCGGGGGGAGAGCAGTACTTC. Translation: CASSLDPGGEQYF.

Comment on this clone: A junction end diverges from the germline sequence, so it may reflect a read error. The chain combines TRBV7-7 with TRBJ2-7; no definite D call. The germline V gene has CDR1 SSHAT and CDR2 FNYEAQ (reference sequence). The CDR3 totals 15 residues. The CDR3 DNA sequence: TGCGCCAGCAGCCAAGCCCCCGAGATTTACTACGAGCAGTACTTC. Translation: CASSQAPEIYYEQYF.

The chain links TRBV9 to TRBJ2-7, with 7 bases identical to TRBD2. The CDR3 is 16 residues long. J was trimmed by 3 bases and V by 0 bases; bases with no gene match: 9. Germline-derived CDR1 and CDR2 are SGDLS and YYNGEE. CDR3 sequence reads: CASSVGFGGILYEQYF. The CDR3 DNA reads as TGTGCCAGCAGCGTAGGTTTCGGGGGGATTCTCTACGAGCAGTACTTC.

CDR3: CASSADRFNYGYTF. The CDR3 coding sequence is TGTGCCAGTAGTGCGGACAGGTTCAACTATGGCTACACCTTC. The rearrangement links TRBV19 to TRBJ1-2, with 7 bases identical to TRBD1. V shed 5 bases, J shed 2 bases, and the junction held 5 bases outside the gene matches. CDR3 length: 14 residues. Per the germline V gene, CDR1 is LNHDA and CDR2 is SQIVND (reference sequence).

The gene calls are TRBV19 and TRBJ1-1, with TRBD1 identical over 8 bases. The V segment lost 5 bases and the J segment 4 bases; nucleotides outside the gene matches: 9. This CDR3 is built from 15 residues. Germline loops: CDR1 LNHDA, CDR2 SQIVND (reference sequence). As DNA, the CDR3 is TGTGCCAGTAGTCAAGGGACAGGTTGGGGCACTGAAGCTTTCTTT. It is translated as CASSQGTGWGTEAFF.

The CDR3 is CASSLGGMVAGGLYF. Written as DNA, the CDR3 is TGCGCCAGCAGCCTAGGAGGGATGGTAGCGGGGGGTCTTTACTTC. This chain connects TRBV4-1 to TRBJ2-7; 10 nucleotides match TRBD2. Germline values: CDR1 MGHRA, CDR2 YSYEKL. This CDR3 comprises 15 residues. Germline trimming cut 4 bases from V and 13 bases from J; bases unmatched to any gene: 16.

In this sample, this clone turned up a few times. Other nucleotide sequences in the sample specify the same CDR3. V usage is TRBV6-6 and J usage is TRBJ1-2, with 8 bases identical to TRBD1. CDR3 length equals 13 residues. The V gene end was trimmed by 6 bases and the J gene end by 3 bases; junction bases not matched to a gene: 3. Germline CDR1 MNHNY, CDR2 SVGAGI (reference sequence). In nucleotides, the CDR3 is TGTGCCAGCAGCTCGGGACAGGACTATGGCTACACCTTC. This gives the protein CASSSGQDYGYTF.

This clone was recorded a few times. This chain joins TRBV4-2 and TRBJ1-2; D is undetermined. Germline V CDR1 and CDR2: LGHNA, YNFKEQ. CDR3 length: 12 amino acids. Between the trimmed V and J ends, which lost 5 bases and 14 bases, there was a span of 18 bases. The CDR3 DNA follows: TGTGCCAGCAGCTTGAGTGCTGTCTCGGGGACCTTC. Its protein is CASSLSAVSGTF.

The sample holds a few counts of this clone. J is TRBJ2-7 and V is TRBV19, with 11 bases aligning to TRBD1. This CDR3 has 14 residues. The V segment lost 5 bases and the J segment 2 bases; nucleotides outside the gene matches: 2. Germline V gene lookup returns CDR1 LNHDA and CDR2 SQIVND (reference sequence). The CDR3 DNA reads TGTGCCAGTAGTTGGGGACAGGGGGCCTACGAGCAGTACTTC. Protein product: CASSWGQGAYEQYF.

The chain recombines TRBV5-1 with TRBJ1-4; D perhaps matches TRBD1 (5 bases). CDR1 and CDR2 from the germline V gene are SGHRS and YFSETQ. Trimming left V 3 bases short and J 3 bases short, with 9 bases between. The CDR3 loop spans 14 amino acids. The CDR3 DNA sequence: TGCGCCAGCAGCTGGGGGAGGCCTAATGAAAAACTGTTTTTT. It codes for CASSWGRPNEKLFF.

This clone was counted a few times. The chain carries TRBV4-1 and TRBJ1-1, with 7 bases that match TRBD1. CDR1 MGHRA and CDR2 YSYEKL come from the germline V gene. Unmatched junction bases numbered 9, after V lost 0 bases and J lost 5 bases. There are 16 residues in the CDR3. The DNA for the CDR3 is TGCGCCAGCAGCCAAGATAAGTGGACGACAGGGACTGAAGCTTTCTTT. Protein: CASSQDKWTTGTEAFF.

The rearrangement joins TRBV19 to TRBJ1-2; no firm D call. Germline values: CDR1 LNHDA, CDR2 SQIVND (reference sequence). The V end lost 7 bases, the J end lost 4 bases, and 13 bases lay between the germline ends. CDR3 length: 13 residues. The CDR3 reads CASTPGGAYGYTF. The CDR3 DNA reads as TGTGCCAGTACTCCGGGAGGAGCCTATGGCTACACCTTC.

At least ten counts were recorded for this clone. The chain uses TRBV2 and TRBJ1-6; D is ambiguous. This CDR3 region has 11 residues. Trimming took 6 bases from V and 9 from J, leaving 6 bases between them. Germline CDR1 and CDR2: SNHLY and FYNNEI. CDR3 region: CASSGTSPLHF. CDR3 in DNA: TGTGCCAGCAGCGGTACTTCACCCCTCCACTTT.

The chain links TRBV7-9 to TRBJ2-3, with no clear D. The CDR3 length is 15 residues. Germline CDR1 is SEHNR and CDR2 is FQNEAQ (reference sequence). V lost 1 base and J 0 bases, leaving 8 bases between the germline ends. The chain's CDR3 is CASSLGVASTDTQYF. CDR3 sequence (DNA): TGTGCCAGCAGCTTAGGAGTAGCTAGCACAGATACGCAGTATTTT.

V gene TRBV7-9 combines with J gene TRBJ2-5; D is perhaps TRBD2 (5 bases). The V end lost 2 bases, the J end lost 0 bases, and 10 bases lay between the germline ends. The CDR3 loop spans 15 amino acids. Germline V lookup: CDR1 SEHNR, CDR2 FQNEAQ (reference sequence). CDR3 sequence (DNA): TGTGCCAGCAGCTTAACGACGGACTACCAAGAGACCCAGTACTTC. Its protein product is CASSLTTDYQETQYF.

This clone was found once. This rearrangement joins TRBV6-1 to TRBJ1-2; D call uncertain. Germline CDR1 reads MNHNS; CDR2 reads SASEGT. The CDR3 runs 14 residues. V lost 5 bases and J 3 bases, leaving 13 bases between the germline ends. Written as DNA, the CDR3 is TGTGCCAGCAGTCCCAACGGGTTGGACTATGGCTACACCTTC. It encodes CASSPNGLDYGYTF.

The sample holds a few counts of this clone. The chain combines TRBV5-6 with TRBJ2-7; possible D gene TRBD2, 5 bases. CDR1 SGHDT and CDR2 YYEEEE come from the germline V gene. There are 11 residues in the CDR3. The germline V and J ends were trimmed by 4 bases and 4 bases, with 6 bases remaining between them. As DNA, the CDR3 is TGTGCCAGCAGCGAGGGATACGAGCAGTACTTC. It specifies CASSEGYEQYF.

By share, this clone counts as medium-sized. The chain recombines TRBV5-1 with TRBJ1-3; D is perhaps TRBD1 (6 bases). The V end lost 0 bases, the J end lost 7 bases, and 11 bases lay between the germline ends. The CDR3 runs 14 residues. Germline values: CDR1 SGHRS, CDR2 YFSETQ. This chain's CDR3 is CASSLEQGGNTIYF. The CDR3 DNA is TGCGCCAGCAGCTTGGAACAGGGTGGGAACACCATATATTTT.

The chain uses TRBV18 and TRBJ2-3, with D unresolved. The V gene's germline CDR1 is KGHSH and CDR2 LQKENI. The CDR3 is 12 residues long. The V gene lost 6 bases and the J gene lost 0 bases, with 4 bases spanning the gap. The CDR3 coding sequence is TGTGCCAGCTCCACTAGCACAGATACGCAGTATTTT. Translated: CASSTSTDTQYF.